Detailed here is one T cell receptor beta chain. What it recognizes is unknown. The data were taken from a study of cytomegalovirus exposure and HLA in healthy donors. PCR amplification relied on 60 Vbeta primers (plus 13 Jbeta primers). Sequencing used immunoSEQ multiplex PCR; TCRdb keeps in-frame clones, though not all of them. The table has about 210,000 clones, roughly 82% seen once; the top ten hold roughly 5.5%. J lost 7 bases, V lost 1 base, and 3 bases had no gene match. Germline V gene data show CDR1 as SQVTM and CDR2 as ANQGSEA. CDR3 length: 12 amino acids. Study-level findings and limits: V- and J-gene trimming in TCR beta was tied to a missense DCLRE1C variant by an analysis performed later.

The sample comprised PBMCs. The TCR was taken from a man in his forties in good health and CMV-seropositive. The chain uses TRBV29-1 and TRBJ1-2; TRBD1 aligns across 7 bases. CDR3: CSVEGTGSGYTF. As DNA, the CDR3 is TGCAGCGTTGAAGGGACAGGTAGTGGCTACACCTTC.